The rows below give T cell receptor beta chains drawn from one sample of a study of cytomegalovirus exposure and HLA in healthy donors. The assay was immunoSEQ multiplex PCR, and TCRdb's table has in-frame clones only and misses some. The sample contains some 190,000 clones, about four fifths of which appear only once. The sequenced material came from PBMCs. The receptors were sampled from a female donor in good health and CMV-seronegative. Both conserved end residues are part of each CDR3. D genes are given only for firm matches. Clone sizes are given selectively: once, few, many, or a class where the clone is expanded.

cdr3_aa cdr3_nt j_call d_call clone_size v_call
CSVGSNYGYTF TGCAGTGTTGGGAGCAACTATGGCTACACCTTC TRBJ1-2 . . TRBV20-1
CASSYRPGQSNEKLFF TGTGCCAGCAGTTACAGACCGGGACAGTCTAATGAAAAACTGTTTTTT TRBJ1-4 TRBD1 . TRBV6-5
CASSQDLSGAVDTQYF TGCGCCAGCAGCCAAGATCTGTCGGGAGCGGTAGATACGCAGTATTTT TRBJ2-3 . once TRBV4-1
CASSSYGGTGQNYGYTF TGTGCCAGCAGTTCGTATGGGGGGACAGGGCAGAACTATGGCTACACCTTC TRBJ1-2 TRBD1 once TRBV27
CASRKNGGVSTDTQYF TGTGCCAGCAGGAAGAACGGGGGGGTTAGCACAGATACGCAGTATTTT TRBJ2-3 TRBD2 few TRBV27
CASSDTSGYGYTF TGTGCCAGCAGTGACACGTCAGGCTATGGCTACACCTTC TRBJ1-2 . . TRBV2
CAWTGGQYNSPLHF TGTGCCTGGACCGGGGGACAGTATAATTCACCCCTCCACTTT TRBJ1-6 TRBD1 . TRBV30
CASKGPNTEAFF TGTGCCAGCAAGGGGCCGAACACTGAAGCTTTCTTT TRBJ1-1 . . TRBV7-8
CASSSLGRGVYEQYF TGTGCCAGTAGTTCCCTGGGGCGGGGGGTTTACGAGCAGTACTTC TRBJ2-7 TRBD2 . TRBV19
CASSEVADTQYF TGTGCCAGCAGTGAGGTAGCAGATACGCAGTATTTT TRBJ2-3 . . TRBV6-1
CASSLSPGRWPQHF TGTGCCAGCAGTTTATCACCCGGTCGATGGCCCCAGCATTTT TRBJ1-5 . few TRBV27
CASSPQGANYGYTF TGTGCCAGCAGCCCACAGGGAGCCAACTATGGCTACACCTTC TRBJ1-2 . . TRBV14
CASSLGQHYEQYF TGTGCCAGCAGTTTAGGACAGCACTACGAGCAGTACTTC TRBJ2-7 . . TRBV27
CASSLTLAGGEDNEQFF TGTGCCAGCAGCTTAACACTAGCGGGGGGGGAAGACAATGAGCAGTTCTTC TRBJ2-1 TRBD2 . TRBV7-3
CASTPQDFSGNTIYF TGTGCCAGTACCCCTCAGGACTTCTCTGGAAACACCATATATTTT TRBJ1-3 . . TRBV19
CASSKQELAYEQYF TGTGCCAGTAGCAAACAGGAGTTGGCCTACGAGCAGTACTTC TRBJ2-7 . . TRBV19
CASSLTGSNTEAFF TGTGCCAGCAGTCTGACAGGGTCAAACACTGAAGCTTTCTTT TRBJ1-1 TRBD1 . TRBV25-1
CASSSQGQSDWDEKLFF TGTGCCAGCAGCTCCCAGGGACAATCGGATTGGGATGAAAAACTGTTTTTT TRBJ1-4 . . TRBV5-4
CASGASGEEQFF TGTGCCAGCGGGGCTAGCGGGGAAGAGCAGTTCTTC TRBJ2-1 TRBD2 . TRBV7-9
CASSSGLTGGLTEAFF TGTGCCAGCAGCTCGGGCCTGACAGGGGGCCTCACTGAAGCTTTCTTT TRBJ1-1 TRBD1 . TRBV7-3
CASSTGFREKLFF TGTGCCAGCAGCACAGGGTTTAGGGAAAAACTGTTTTTT TRBJ1-4 . few TRBV2
CASSPRATNGYTF TGTGCCAGCAGTCCCAGGGCAACCAATGGCTACACCTTC TRBJ1-2 . . TRBV27
CSVVGNLGGRSYEQYF TGCAGCGTTGTGGGTAATTTAGGAGGGCGTTCTTACGAGCAGTACTTC TRBJ2-7 . . TRBV29-1
CASSYDSTYGYTF TGCGCCAGCAGTTACGACAGCACGTATGGCTACACCTTC TRBJ1-2 . . TRBV5-1
CASSRGGPGEKLFF TGTGCCAGCAGCCGGGGGGGGCCTGGTGAAAAACTGTTTTTT TRBJ1-4 . . TRBV5-4
CASSLVAGGSYGYTF TGCGCCAGCAGCTTGGTGGCAGGGGGAAGCTATGGCTACACCTTC TRBJ1-2 TRBD1 . TRBV5-1
CASSPKQGMNTEAFF TGCGCCAGCAGCCCCAAACAGGGGATGAACACTGAAGCTTTCTTT TRBJ1-1 TRBD1 . TRBV5-1
CASSYLGQGVAAFF TGTGCCAGCAGTTACCTGGGACAGGGAGTAGCGGCTTTCTTT TRBJ1-1 TRBD1 . TRBV6-5
CASSYSILTGYEQYF TGTGCCAGCAGTTACTCGATCTTGACAGGGTACGAGCAGTACTTC TRBJ2-7 TRBD1 . TRBV6-5
CASSPDRDRGRVAKNIQYF TGTGCCAGCAGCCCCGACCGGGACAGGGGGCGTGTGGCCAAAAACATTCAGTACTTC TRBJ2-4 TRBD1 . TRBV11-1
CASSWPPAGGPQEGQFF TGCGCCAGCAGCTGGCCCCCCGCGGGAGGGCCTCAAGAAGGGCAGTTCTTC TRBJ2-1 TRBD2 few TRBV5-1
CASSLDTGTGFEQYF TGTGCCAGCAGCTTAGACACCGGGACAGGGTTCGAGCAGTACTTC TRBJ2-7 TRBD1 . TRBV11-3
CASSLESQKNTEAFF TGTGCCAGCAGCTTGGAATCTCAGAAGAACACTGAAGCTTTCTTT TRBJ1-1 . few TRBV5-4
CASSLSNREQYF TGTGCCAGCAGCTTATCTAACCGCGAGCAGTACTTC TRBJ2-7 . few TRBV11-2
CASSLSGNYGYTF TGTGCCAGCAGTTTATCCGGGAACTATGGCTACACCTTC TRBJ1-2 . once TRBV27
CASSSGTSGLVGQYF TGTGCCAGCAGCTCAGGGACTAGCGGACTAGTGGGGCAGTACTTC TRBJ2-7 TRBD2 once TRBV5-6
CASSPGLLNEQFF TGTGCCAGCAGCCCCGGACTTCTTAATGAGCAGTTCTTC TRBJ2-1 . . TRBV13
CAGGGTDLYEQYF TGCGCCGGTGGCGGGACGGATCTCTACGAGCAGTACTTC TRBJ2-7 . . TRBV7-9
CASSPPLGGGGYNEQFF TGTGCCAGCTCACCACCGCTCGGCGGGGGAGGCTACAATGAGCAGTTCTTC TRBJ2-1 TRBD2 . TRBV18
CASSIGTSGTEQYF TGTGCCAGCAGTATCGGGACTAGCGGGACCGAGCAGTACTTC TRBJ2-7 TRBD2 . TRBV27
CASSTRQGTLYEQYF TGTGCCAGTAGTACCCGACAGGGGACCCTCTACGAGCAGTACTTC TRBJ2-7 TRBD1 . TRBV19
CASRGTGGGTDTQYF TGTGCCAGCAGAGGGACGGGAGGTGGGACAGATACGCAGTATTTT TRBJ2-3 TRBD2 . TRBV4-2
CASSPGGQGAKETQYF TGCGCCAGCAGCCCAGGAGGACAGGGGGCGAAAGAGACCCAGTACTTC TRBJ2-5 TRBD1 . TRBV5-1